The clone carrying this TCR beta chain appeared many times. The antigen remains unidentified. Germline V lookup: CDR1 SGHRS, CDR2 YFSETQ. This CDR3 comprises 11 residues. The V end was cut by 0 bases, the J end by 10 bases, with 5 bases between. TCRdb reanalysed the multiplex PCR reads using MiXCR and keeps one entry per CDR3 protein. The sample contains approximately 90,000 distinct CDR3 sequences, over 25% of which appear only once. The sample comes from a study of breast tumors, draining lymph nodes, adjacent tissues. Study-wide results and caveats: Tumor repertoires ranked between lymph nodes and nontumor tissue in diversity, with V and J gene preferences. That most tumor T cells come from lymph nodes remained unproven. Luminal-like breast cancer showed significantly higher tumor–nontumor repertoire similarity than basal-like. Findings are consistent with lymph node origin and intratumoral expansion of most tumor T cells.

Breast cancer patients provided tissue from their axillary draining lymph nodes. The sample comprised axillary lymph node tissue. The TCR comes from a female donor with breast cancer. Some clones in this sample may be carry-over from other donors' samples. This chain links TRBV5-1 with TRBJ2-1; D remains unclear. CDR3 residues: CASSLGEEQFF. The CDR3 nucleotides are TGCGCCAGCAGCTTGGGGGAAGAGCAGTTCTTC.